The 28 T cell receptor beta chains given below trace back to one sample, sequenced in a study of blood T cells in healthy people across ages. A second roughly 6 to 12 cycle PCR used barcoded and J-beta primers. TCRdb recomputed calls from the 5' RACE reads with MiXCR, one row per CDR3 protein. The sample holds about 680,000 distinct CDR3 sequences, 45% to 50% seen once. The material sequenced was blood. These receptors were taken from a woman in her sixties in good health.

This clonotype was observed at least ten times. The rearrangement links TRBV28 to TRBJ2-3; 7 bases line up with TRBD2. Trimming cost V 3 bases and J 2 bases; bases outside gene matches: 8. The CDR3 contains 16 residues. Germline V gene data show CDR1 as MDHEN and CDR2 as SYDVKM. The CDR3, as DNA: TGTGCCAGCAGTTTTGGAGGGAGGGACCTCACAGATACGCAGTATTTT. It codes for CASSFGGRDLTDTQYF.

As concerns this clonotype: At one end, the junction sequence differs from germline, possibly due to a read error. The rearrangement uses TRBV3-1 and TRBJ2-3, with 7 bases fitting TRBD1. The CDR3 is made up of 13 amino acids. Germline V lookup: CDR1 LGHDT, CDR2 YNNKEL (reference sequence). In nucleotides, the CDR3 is TGTGCCGGCAGCCCCAGGGGGTCAGATACGCAGTATTTT. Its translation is CAGSPRGSDTQYF.

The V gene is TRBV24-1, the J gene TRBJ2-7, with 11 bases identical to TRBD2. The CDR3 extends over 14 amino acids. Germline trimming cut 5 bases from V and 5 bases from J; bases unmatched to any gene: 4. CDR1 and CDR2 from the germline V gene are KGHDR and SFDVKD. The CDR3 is CATSASGRTHEQYF. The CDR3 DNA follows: TGTGCCACCAGTGCTAGCGGGAGGACCCACGAGCAGTACTTC.

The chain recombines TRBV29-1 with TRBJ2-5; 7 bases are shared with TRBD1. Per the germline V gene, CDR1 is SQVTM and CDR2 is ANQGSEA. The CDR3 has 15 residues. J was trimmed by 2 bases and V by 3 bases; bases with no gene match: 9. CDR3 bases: TGCAGCGTTGAGGGGGACAGACACCATCAAGAGACCCAGTACTTC. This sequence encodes CSVEGDRHHQETQYF.

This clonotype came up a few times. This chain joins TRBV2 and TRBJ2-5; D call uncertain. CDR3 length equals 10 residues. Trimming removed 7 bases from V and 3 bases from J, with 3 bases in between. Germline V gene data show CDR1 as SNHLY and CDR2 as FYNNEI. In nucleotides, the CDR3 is TGTGCCAGCAAGGAAGAGACCCAGTACTTC. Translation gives CASKEETQYF.

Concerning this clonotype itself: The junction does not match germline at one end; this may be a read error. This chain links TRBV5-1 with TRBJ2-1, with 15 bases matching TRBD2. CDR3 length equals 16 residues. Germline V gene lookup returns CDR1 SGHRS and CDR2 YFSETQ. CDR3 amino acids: CASSSPGLAGGNGQFF. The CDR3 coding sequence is TGCGCCAGCAGCTCCCCCGGACTAGCGGGGGGGAATGGGCAGTTCTTC.

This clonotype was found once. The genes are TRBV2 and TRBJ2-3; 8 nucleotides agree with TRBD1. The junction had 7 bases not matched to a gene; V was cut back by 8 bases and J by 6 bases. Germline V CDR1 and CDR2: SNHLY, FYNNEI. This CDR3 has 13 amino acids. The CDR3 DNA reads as TGTGCCAGCGATGGACAGGGTGGCGATACGCAGTATTTT. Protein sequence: CASDGQGGDTQYF.

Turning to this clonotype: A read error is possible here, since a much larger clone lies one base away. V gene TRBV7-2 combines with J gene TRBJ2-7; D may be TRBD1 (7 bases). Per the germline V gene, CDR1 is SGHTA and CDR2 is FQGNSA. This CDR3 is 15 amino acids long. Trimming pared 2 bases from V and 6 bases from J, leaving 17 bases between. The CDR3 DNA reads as TGTGCCAGCAGCTTAACCGAGACAGGGACTTTCGAGCAGTACTTC. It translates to CASSLTETGTFEQYF.

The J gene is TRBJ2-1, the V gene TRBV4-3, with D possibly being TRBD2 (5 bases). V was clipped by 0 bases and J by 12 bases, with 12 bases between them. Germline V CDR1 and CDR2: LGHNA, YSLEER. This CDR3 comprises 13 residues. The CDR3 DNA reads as TGCGCCAGCAGCCAAGATCCGATTAGCGTGCAGTTCTTC. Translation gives CASSQDPISVQFF.

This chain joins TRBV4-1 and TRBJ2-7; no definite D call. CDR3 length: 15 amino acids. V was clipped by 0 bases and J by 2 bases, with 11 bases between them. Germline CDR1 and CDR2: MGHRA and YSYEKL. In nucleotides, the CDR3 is TGCGCCAGCAGCCAAGATCTGGTAGAGACCTACGAGCAGTACTTC. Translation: CASSQDLVETYEQYF.

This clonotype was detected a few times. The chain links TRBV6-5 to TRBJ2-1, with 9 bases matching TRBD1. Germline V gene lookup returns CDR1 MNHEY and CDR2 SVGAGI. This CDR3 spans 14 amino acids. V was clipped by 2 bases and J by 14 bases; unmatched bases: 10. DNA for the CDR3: TGTGCCAGCAGTTACCGCACCTTCGGGACAGGGAAGTTCTTC. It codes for CASSYRTFGTGKFF.

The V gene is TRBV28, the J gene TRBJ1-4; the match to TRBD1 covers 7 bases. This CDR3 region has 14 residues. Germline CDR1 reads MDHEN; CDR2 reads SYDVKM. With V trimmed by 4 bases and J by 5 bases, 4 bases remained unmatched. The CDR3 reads CASSSGQKNEKLFF. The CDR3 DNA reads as TGTGCCAGCAGTTCGGGACAGAAAAATGAAAAACTGTTTTTT.

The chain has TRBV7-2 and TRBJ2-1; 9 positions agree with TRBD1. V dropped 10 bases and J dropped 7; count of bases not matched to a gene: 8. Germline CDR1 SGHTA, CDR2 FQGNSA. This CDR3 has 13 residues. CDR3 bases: TGTGCCAAAGGACAGGGGCCGGGGAATGAGCAGTTCTTC. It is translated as CAKGQGPGNEQFF.

CDR3 loop: CASSRTTGNPDGYTF. CDR3 in DNA: TGCGCCAGCAGCCGTACGACAGGCAATCCCGATGGCTACACCTTC. The chain joins TRBV4-3 to TRBJ1-2; D might be TRBD1 (6 bases). Germline V gene sequence: CDR1 LGHNA, CDR2 YSLEER. The CDR3 consists of 15 residues. The V end lost 4 bases, the J end lost 6 bases, and 18 bases lay between the germline ends.

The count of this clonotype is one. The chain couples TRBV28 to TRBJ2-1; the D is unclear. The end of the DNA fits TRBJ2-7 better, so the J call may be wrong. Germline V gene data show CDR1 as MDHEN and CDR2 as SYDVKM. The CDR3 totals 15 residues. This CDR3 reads CASSLSPGPYNEQYF. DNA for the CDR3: TGTGCCAGCAGTTTATCCCCTGGACCCTACAATGAGCAGTACTTC.

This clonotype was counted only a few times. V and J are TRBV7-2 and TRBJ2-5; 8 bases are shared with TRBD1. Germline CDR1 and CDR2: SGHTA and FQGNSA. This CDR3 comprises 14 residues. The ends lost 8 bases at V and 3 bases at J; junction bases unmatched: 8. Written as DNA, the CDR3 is TGTGCCAGCGCACGACAGGGGCGAGAAGAGACCCAGTACTTC. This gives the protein CASARQGREETQYF.

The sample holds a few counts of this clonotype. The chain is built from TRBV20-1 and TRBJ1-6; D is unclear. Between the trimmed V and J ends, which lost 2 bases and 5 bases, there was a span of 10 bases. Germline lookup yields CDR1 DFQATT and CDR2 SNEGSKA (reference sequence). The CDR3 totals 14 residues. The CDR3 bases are TGCAGTGCTAGATTCTGGACGGATAATTCACCCCTCCACTTT. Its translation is CSARFWTDNSPLHF.

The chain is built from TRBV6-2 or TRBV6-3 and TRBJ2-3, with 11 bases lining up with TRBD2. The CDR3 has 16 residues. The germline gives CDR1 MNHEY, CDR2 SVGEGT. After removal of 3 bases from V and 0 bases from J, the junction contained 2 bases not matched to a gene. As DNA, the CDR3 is TGTGCCAGCAGTTATGGGACTAGCGGAAGCACAGATACGCAGTATTTT. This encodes CASSYGTSGSTDTQYF.

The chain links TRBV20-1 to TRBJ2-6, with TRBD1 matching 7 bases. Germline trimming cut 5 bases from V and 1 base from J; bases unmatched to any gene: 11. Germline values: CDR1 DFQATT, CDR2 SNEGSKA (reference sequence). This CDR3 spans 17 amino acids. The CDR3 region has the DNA TGCAGTGCTGACCCCGGACAGGTACATTCTGGGGCCAACGTCCTGACTTTC. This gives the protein CSADPGQVHSGANVLTF.

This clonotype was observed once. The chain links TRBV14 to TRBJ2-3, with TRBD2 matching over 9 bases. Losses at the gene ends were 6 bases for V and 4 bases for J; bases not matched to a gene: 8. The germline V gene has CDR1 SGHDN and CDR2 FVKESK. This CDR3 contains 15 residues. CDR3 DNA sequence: TGTGCCAGCAGGACTAGCGGAGGGAGCGCAGATACGCAGTATTTT. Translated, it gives CASRTSGGSADTQYF.

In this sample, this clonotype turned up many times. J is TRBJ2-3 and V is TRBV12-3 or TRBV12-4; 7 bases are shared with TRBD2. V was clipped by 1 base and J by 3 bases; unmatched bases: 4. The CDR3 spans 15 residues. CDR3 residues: CASSLGGSRTDTQYF. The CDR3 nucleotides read TGTGCCAGCAGTTTAGGCGGGAGTCGTACAGATACGCAGTATTTT.

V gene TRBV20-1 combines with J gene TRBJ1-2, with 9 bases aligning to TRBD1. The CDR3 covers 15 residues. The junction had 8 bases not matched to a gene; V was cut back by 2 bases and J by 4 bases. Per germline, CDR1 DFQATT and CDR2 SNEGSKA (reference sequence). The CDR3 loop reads CSARPTGQGSYGYTF. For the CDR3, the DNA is TGCAGTGCTAGACCCACAGGACAGGGGTCCTATGGCTACACCTTC.

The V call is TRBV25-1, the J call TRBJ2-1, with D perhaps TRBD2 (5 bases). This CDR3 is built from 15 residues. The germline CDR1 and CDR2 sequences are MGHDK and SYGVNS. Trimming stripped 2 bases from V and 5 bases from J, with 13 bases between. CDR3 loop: CASSEDNGADNEQFF. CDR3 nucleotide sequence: TGTGCCAGCAGTGAAGACAACGGAGCGGACAATGAGCAGTTCTTC.

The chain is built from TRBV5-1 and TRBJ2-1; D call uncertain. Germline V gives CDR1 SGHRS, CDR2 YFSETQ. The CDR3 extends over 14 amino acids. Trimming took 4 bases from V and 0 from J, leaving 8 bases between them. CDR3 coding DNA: TGCGCCAGCAGCGTGCGTGTCTCCTACAATGAGCAGTTCTTC. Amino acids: CASSVRVSYNEQFF.

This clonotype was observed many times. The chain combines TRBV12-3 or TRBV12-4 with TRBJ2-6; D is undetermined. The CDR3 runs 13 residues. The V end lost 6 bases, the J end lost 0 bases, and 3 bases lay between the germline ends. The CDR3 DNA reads TGTGCCAGCAGCTTCTCTGGGGCCAACGTCCTGACTTTC. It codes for CASSFSGANVLTF.

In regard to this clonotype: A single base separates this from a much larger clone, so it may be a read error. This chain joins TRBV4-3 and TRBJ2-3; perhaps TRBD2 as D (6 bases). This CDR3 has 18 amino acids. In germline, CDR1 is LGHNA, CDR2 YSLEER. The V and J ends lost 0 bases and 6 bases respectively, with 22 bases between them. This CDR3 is CASSQERAYGGGSDTQYF. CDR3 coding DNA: TGCGCCAGCAGCCAAGAGAGGGCTTATGGGGGAGGATCGGATACGCAGTATTTT.

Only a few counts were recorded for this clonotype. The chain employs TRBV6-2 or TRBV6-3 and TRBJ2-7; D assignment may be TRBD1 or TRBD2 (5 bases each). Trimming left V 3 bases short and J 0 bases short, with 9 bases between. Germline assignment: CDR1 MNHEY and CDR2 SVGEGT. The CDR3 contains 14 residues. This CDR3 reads CASSYLGRSYEQYF. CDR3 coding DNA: TGTGCCAGCAGTTATCTGGGACGCTCCTACGAGCAGTACTTC.

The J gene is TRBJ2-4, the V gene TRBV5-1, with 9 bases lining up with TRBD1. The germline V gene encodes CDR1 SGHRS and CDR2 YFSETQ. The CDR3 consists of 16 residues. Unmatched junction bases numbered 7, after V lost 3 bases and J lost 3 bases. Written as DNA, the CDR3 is TGCGCCAGCAGCTATGGACAGGGGTTGGACAAAAACATTCAGTACTTC. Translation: CASSYGQGLDKNIQYF.